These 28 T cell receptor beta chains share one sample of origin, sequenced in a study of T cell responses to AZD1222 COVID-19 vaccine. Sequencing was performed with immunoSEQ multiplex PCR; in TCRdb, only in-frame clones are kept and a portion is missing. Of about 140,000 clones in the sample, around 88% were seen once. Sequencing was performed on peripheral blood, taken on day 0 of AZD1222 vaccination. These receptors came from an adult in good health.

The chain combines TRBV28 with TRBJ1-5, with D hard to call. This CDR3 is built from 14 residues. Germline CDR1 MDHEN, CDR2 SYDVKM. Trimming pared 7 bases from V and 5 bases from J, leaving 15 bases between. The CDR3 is CASISGPGDQPQHF. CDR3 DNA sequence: TGTGCCAGCATTTCCGGCCCTGGGGATCAGCCCCAGCATTTT.

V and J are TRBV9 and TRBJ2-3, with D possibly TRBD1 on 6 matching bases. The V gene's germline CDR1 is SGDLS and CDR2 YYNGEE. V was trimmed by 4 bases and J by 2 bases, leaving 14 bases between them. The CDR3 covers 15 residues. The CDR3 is CASSLGAWNTDTQYF. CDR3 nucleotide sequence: TGTGCCAGCAGCCTGGGGGCCTGGAACACAGATACGCAGTATTTT.

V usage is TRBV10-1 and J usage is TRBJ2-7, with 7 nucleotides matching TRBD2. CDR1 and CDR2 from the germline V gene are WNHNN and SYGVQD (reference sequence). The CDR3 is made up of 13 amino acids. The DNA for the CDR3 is TGCGTTCTCGGGGGGACTATAACCTACGAGCAGTACTTC. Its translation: CVLGGTITYEQYF.

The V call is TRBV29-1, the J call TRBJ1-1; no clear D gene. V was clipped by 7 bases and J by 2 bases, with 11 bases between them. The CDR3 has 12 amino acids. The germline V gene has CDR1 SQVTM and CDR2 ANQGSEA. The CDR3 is CSAVRGNTEAFF. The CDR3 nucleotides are TGCAGCGCTGTACGAGGAAACACTGAAGCTTTCTTT.

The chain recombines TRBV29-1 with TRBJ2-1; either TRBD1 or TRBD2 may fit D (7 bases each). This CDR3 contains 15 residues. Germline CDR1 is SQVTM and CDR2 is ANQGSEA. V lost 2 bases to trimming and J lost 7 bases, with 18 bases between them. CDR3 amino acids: CSVEMGQGGINEQFF. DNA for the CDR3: TGCAGCGTTGAAATGGGCCAGGGGGGGATTAATGAGCAGTTCTTC.

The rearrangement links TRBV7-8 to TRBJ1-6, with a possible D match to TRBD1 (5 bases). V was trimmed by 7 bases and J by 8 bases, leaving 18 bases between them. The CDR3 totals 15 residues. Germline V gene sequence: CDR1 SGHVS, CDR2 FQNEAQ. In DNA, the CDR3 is TGTGCCAGCACCCTTGGGGCGAAGAGGGATTCACCCCTCCACTTT. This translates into CASTLGAKRDSPLHF. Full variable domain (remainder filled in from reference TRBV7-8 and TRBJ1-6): GAGVSQSPRYKVAKRGQDVALRCDPISGHVSLFWYQQALGQGPEFLTYFQNEAQLDKSGLPSDRFFAERPEGSVSTLKIQRTQQEDSAVYLCASTLGAKRDSPLHFGNGTRLTVT.

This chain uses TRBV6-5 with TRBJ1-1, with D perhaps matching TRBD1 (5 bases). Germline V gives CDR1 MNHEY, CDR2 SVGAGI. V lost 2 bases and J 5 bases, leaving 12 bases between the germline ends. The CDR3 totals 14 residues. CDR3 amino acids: CASSYKGTETEAFF. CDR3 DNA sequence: TGTGCCAGCAGTTACAAGGGGACTGAGACTGAAGCTTTCTTT.

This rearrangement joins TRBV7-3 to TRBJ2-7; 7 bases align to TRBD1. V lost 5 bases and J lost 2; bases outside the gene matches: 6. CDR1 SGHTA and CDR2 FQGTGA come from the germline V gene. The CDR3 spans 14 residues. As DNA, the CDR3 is TGTGCCAGCAGCCCGGGACAGCCGCCCTACGAGCAGTACTTC. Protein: CASSPGQPPYEQYF.

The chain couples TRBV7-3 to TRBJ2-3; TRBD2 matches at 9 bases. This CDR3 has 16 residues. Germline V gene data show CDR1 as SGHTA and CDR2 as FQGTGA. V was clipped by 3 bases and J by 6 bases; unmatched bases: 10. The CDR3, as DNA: TGTGCCAGCAGCTTCGGGGGCGGGAGGGCCCGGGATACGCAGTATTTT. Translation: CASSFGGGRARDTQYF.

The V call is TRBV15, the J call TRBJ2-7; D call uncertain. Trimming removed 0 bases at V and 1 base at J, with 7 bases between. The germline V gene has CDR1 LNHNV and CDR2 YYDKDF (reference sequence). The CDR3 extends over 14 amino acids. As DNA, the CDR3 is TGTGCCACCAGCAGAGACCCCGGTTCCTACGAGCAGTACTTC. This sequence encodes CATSRDPGSYEQYF.

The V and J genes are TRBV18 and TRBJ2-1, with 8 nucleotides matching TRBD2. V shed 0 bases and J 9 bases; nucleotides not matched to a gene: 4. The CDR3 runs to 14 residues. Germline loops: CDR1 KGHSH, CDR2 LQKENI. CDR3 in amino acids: CASSPPSREGEQFF. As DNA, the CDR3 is TGTGCCAGCTCACCACCTTCTCGGGAGGGTGAGCAGTTCTTC.

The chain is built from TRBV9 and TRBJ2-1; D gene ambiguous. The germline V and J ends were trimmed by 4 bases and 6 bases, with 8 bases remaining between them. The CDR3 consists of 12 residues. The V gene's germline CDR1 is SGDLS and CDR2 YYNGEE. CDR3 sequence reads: CASSPHFNEQFF. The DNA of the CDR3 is TGTGCCAGCAGCCCTCATTTCAATGAGCAGTTCTTC.

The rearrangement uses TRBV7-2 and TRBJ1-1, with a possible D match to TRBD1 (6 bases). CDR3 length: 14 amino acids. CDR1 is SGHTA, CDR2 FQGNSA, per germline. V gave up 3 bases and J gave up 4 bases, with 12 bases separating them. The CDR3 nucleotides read TGTGCCAGCAGCTTGGGGCAGGGGAGCACTGAAGCTTTCTTT. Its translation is CASSLGQGSTEAFF.

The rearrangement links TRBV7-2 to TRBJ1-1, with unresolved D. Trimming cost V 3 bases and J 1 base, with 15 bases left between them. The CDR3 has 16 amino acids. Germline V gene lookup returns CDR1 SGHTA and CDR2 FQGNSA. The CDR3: CASSFDAPGSNTEAFF. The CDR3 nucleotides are TGTGCCAGCAGCTTCGACGCCCCGGGGTCGAACACTGAAGCTTTCTTT.

The CDR3 DNA is TGTGCCAGTAGCCAGGGGTATATGGATGGTTCTGGAAACACCATATATTTT. This gives the protein CASSQGYMDGSGNTIYF. The genes are TRBV19 and TRBJ1-3, with a tentative D call TRBD1 (6 bases). Trimming shortened V by 6 bases and J by 1 base, and 19 bases separated the two germline ends. Germline CDR1 reads LNHDA; CDR2 reads SQIVND (reference sequence). The CDR3 covers 17 residues.

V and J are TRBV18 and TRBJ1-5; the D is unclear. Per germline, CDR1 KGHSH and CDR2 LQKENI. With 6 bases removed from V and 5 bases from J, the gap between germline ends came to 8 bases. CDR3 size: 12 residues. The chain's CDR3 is CASSHTDQPQHF. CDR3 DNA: TGTGCCAGCTCCCACACTGATCAGCCCCAGCATTTT. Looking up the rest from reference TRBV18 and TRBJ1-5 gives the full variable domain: NAGVMQNPRHLVRRRGQEARLRCSPMKGHSHVYWYRQLPEEGLKFMVYLQKENIIDESGMPKERFSAEFPKEGPSILRIQQVVRGDSAAYFCASSHTDQPQHFGDGTRLSIL.

CDR3 sequence: CASSLAGEMSLDTQYF. The CDR3 DNA is TGTGCCAGCAGCTTAGCGGGGGAAATGAGTTTAGATACGCAGTATTTT. This sequence joins TRBV7-2 and TRBJ2-3; the D gene could be TRBD1 or TRBD2 (5 bases each). Trimming shortened V by 0 bases and J by 5 bases, and 15 bases separated the two germline ends. Germline loops: CDR1 SGHTA, CDR2 FQGNSA. The length of the CDR3 is 16 residues.

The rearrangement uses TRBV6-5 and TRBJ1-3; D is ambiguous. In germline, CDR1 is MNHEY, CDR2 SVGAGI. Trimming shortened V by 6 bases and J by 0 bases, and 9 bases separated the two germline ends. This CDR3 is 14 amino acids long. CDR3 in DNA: TGTGCCAGCAGCGTACAGAGCTCTGGAAACACCATATATTTT. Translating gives CASSVQSSGNTIYF.

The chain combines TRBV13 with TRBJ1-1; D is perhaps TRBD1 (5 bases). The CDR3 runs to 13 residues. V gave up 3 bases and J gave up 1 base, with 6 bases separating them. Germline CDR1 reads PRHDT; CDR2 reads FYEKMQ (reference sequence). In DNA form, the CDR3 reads TGTGCCAGCAGCTTTACAGGGAACACTGAAGCTTTCTTT. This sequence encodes CASSFTGNTEAFF.

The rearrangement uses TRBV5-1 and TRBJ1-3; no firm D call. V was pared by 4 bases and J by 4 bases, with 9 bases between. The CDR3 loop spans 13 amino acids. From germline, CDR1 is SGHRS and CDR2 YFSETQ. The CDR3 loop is CASSTAEGNTIYF. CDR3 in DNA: TGCGCCAGCAGCACCGCAGAGGGAAACACCATATATTTT.

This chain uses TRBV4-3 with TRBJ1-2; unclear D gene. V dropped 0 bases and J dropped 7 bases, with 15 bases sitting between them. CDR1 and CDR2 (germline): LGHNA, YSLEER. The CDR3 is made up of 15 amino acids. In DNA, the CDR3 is TGCGCCAGCAGCCAAGAGGATGGTATGGAGTTTGGCTACACCTTC. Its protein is CASSQEDGMEFGYTF.

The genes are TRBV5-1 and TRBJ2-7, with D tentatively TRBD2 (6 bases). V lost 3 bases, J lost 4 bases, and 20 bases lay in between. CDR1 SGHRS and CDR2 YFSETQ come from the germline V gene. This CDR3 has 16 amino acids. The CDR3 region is CASSSPLGGRTYEQYF. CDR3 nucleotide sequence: TGCGCCAGCAGCTCCCCCCTAGGAGGGAGAACGTACGAGCAGTACTTC.

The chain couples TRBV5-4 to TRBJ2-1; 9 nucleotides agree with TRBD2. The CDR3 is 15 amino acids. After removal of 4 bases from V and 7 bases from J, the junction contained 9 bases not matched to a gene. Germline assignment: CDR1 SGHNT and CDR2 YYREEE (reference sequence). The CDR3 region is CASSVGGRAKNEQFF. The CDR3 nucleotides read TGTGCCAGCAGCGTGGGCGGGAGGGCCAAGAATGAGCAGTTCTTC. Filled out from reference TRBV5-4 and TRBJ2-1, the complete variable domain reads ETGVTQSPTHLIKTRGQQVTLRCSSQSGHNTVSWYQQALGQGPQFIFQYYREEENGRGNFPPRFSGLQFPNYSSELNVNALELDDSALYLCASSVGGRAKNEQFFGPGTRLTVL.

This CDR3 reads CASISSGSSVEQFF. The CDR3 DNA is TGTGCCAGTATAAGTAGCGGGAGTAGCGTTGAGCAGTTCTTC. J is TRBJ2-1 and V is TRBV19; 9 bases fit TRBD2. Germline trimming cut 7 bases from V and 9 bases from J; bases unmatched to any gene: 10. Germline loops: CDR1 LNHDA, CDR2 SQIVND (reference sequence). This CDR3 is built from 14 residues.

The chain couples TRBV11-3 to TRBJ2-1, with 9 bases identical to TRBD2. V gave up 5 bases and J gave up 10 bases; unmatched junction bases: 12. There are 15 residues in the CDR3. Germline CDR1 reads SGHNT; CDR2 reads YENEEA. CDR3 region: CASSPGRGLAGEQFF. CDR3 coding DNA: TGTGCCAGCAGCCCCGGCCGCGGCCTAGCGGGGGAGCAGTTCTTC.

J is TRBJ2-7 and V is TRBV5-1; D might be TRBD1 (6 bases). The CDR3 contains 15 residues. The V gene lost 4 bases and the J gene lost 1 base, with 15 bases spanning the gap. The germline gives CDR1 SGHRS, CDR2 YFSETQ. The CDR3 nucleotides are TGCGCCAGCAGCCCCCTCGGACAGATATCCTACGAGCAGTACTTC. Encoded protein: CASSPLGQISYEQYF.

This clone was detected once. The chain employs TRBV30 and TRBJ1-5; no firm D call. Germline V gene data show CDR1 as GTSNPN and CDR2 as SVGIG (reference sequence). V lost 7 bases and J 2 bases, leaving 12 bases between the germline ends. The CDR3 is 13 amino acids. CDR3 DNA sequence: TGTGCCTACGCACCGGGAGGCAATCAGCCCCAGCATTTT. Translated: CAYAPGGNQPQHF.

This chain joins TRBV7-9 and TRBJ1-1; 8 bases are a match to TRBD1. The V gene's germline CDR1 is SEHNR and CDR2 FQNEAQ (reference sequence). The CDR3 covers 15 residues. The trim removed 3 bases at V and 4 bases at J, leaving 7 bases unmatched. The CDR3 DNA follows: TGTGCCAGCAGCTTCGCCGGGACAGGCGGCACTGAAGCTTTCTTT. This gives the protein CASSFAGTGGTEAFF. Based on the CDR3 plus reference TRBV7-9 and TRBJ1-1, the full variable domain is DTGVSQNPRHKITKRGQNVTFRCDPISEHNRLYWYRQTLGQGPEFLTYFQNEAQLEKSRLLSDRFSAERPKGSFSTLEIQRTEQGDSAMYLCASSFAGTGGTEAFFGQGTRLTVV.